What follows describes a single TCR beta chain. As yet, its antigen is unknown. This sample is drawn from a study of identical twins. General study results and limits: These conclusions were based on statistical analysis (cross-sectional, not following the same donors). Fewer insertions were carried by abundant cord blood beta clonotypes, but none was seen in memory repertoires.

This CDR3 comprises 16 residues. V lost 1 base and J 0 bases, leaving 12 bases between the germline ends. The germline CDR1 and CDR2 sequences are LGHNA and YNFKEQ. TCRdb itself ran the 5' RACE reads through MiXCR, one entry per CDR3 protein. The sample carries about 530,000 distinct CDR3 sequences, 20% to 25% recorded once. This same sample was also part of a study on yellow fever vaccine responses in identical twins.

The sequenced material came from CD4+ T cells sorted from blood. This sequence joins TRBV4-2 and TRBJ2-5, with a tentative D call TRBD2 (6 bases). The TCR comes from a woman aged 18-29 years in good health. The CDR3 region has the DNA TGTGCCAGCAGCCAAGGTCTGGGGAGGTACCAAGAGACCCAGTACTTC. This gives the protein CASSQGLGRYQETQYF.